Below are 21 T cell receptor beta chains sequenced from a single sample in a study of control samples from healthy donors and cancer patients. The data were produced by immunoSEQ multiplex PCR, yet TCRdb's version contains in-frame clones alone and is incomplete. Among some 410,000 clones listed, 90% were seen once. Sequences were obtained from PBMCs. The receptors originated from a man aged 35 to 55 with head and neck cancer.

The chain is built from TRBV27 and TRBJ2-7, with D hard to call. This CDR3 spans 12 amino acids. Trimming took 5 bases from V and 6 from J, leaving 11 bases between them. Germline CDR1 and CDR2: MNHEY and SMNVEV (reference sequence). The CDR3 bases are TGTGCCAGCAGTGACCGGGCCCGCGAGCAGTACTTC. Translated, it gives CASSDRAREQYF.

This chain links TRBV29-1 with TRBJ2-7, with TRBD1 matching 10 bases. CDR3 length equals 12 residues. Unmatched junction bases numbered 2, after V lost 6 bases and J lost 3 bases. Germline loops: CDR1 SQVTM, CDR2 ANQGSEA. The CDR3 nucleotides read TGCAGCGTGGGACAGGGGTTCTACGAGCAGTACTTC. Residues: CSVGQGFYEQYF.

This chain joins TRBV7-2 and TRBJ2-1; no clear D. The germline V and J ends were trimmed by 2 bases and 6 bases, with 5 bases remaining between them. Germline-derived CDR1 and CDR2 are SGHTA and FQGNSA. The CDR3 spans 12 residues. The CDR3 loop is CASSLTLNEQFF. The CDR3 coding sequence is TGTGCCAGCAGCTTAACCCTCAATGAGCAGTTCTTC.

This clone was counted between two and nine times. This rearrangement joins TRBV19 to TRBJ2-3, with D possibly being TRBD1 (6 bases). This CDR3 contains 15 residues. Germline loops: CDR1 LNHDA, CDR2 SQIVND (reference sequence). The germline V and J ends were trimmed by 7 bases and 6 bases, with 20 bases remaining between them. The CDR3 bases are TGTGCCAGTACCGGGACACCCCAGCCAGGGGATACGCAGTATTTT. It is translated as CASTGTPQPGDTQYF.

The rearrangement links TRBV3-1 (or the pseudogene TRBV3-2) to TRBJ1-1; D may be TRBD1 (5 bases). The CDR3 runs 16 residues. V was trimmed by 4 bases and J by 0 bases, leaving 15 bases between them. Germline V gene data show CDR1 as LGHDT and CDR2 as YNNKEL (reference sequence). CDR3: CASSPPAGRMNTEAFF. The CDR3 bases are TGTGCCAGCAGCCCTCCAGCAGGGAGGATGAACACTGAAGCTTTCTTT.

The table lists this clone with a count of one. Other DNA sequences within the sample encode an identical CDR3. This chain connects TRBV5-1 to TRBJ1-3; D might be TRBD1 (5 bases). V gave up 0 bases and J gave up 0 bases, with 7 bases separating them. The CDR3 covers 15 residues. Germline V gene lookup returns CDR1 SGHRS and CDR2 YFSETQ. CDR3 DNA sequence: TGCGCCAGCAGCTTGGGACAGAGCTCTGGAAACACCATATATTTT. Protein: CASSLGQSSGNTIYF.

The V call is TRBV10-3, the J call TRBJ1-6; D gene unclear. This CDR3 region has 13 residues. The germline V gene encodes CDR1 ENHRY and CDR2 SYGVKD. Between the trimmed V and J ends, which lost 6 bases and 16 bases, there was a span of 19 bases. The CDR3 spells CAIRDLDEPTLHF. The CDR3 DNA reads TGTGCCATCAGGGACTTAGACGAACCAACTCTCCACTTT.

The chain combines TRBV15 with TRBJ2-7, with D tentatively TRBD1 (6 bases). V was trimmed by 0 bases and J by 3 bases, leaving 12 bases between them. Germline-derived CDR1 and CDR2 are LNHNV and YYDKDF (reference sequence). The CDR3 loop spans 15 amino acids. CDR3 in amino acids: CATSRELDSVYEQYF. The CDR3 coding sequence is TGTGCCACCAGCAGAGAGCTGGACAGCGTCTACGAGCAGTACTTC.

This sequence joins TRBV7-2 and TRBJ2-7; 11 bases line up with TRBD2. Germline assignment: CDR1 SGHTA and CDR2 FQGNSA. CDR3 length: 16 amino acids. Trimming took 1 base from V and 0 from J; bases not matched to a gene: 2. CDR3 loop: CASSLGLAGGSYEQYF. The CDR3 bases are TGTGCCAGCAGCTTAGGGCTAGCGGGGGGCTCCTACGAGCAGTACTTC.

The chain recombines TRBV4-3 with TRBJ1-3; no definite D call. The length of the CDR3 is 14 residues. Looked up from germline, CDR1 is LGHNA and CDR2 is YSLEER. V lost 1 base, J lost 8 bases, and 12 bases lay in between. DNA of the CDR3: TGCGCCAGCAGCCAAGTAGCTTCTACGGACACCATATATTTT. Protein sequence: CASSQVASTDTIYF.

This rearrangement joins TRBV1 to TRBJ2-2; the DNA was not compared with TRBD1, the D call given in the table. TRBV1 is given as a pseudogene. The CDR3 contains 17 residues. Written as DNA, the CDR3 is TGCACCAGCAGCCAAGGATCTAGGCGGACAAACACCGGGGAGCTGTTTTTT. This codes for CTSSQGSRRTNTGELFF.

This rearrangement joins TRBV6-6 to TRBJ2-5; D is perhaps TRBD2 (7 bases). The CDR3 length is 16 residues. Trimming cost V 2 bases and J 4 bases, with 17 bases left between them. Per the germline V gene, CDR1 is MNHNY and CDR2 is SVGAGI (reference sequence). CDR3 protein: CASSYPTAGAGETQYF. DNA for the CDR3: TGTGCCAGCAGTTACCCTACGGCGGGGGCGGGAGAGACCCAGTACTTC.

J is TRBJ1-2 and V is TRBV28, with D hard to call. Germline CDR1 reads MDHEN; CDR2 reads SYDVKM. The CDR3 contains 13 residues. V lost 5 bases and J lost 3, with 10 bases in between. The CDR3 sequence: CASSQTLYYGYTF. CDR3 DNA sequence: TGTGCCAGCAGTCAGACACTTTACTATGGCTACACCTTC.

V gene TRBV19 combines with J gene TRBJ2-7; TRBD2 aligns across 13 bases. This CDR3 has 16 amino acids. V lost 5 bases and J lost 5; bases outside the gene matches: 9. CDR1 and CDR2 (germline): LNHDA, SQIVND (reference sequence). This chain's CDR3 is CASSSRRLAGGDEQYF. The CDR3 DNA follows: TGTGCCAGTAGTTCTCGCCGACTAGCGGGAGGCGACGAGCAGTACTTC.

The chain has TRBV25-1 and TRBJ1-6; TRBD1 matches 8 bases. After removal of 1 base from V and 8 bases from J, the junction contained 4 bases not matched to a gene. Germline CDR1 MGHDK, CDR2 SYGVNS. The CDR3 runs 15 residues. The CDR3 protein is CASSESGRGHSPLHF. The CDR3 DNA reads TGTGCCAGCAGTGAATCCGGCAGGGGGCATTCACCCCTCCACTTT.

Here the CDR3 reads CSASGSGTGAKNIQYF. CDR3 nucleotides: TGCAGTGCTAGTGGATCCGGGACAGGGGCCAAAAACATTCAGTACTTC. The J gene is TRBJ2-4, the V gene TRBV20-1, with 9 bases fitting TRBD1. This CDR3 spans 16 amino acids. CDR1 is DFQATT, CDR2 SNEGSKA, per germline (reference sequence). J gave up 1 base and V 3 bases, and 7 bases lay outside the gene matches.

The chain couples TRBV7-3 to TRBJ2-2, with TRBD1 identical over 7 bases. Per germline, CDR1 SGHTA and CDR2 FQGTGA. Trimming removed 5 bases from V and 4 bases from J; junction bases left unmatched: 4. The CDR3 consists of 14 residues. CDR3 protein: CASSRDRVTGELFF. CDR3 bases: TGTGCCAGCAGCCGGGACAGAGTCACCGGGGAGCTGTTTTTT. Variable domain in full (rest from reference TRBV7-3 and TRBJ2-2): GAGVSQTPSNKVTEKGKYVELRCDPISGHTALYWYRQSLGQGPEFLIYFQGTGAADDSGLPNDRFFAVRPEGSVSTLKIQRTERGDSAVYLCASSRDRVTGELFFGEGSRLTVL.

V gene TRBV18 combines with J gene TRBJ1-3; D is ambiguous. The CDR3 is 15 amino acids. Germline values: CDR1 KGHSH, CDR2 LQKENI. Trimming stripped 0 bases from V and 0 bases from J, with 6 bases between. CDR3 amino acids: CASSPPSSSGNTIYF. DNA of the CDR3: TGTGCCAGCTCACCACCCAGTAGCTCTGGAAACACCATATATTTT.

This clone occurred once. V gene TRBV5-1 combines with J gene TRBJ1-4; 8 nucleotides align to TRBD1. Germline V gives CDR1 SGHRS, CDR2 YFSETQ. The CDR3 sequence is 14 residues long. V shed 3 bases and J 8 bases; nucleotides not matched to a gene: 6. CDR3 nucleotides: TGCGCCAGCAGCTGGCAGGGGGCGCGGGAAAAACTGTTTTTT. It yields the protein CASSWQGAREKLFF.

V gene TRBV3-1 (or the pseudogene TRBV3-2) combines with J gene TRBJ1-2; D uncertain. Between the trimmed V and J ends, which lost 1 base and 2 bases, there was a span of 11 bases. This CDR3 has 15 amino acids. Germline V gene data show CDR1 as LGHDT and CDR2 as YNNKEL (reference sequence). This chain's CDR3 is CASSQAIRGNYGYTF. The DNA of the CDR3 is TGTGCCAGCAGCCAAGCAATACGAGGAAACTATGGCTACACCTTC.

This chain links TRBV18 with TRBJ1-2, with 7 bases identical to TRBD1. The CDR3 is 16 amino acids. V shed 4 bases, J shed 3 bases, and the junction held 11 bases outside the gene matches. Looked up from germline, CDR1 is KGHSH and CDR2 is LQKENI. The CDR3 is CASSRTGLGPDYGYTF. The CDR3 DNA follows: TGTGCCAGCTCACGGACAGGTCTTGGCCCAGACTATGGCTACACCTTC. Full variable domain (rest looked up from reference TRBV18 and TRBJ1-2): NAGVMQNPRHLVRRRGQEARLRCSPMKGHSHVYWYRQLPEEGLKFMVYLQKENIIDESGMPKERFSAEFPKEGPSILRIQQVVRGDSAAYFCASSRTGLGPDYGYTFGSGTRLTVV.